The rows below give T cell receptor beta chains drawn from one sample of a study of T-cell reconstitution after alpha-beta-depleted transplantation in children. A single record per CDR3 protein comes from TCRdb applying MiXCR to the PCR reads. The repertoire holds 500,000 to 650,000 distinct CDR3 sequences, with over 10% as singletons. Sequences were derived from PBMCs, mostly from graft donor cells, sampled 180 days after TCRalphabeta/CD19-depleted stem cell transplant. The receptor set was obtained from a female patient aged 2-10 years who had a stem cell transplant for aplastic anemia, so the T cells may come from the graft donor. Each CDR3 is given with its conserved first and last residue. The D gene is left open where the match is weak. Some rows have no size entry. The others give once, few or many, or a class for an expanded clone.

many	TRBV11-3	TRBJ2-2	-	TGTGCCAGCAGCTTAGGGACAAACACCGGGGAGCTGTTTTTT	CASSLGTNTGELFF
many	TRBV5-5	TRBJ2-5	TRBD1	TGTGCCAGCAGCTTCTTAGGACAGGTTCGTCAAGAAGGCCAGTACTTC	CASSFLGQVRQEGQYF
few	TRBV12-3/TRBV12-4	TRBJ2-7	-	TGTGCCAGCAGTGTTGGACAGCACTACGAGCAGTACTTC	CASSVGQHYEQYF
many	TRBV7-2	TRBJ2-7	TRBD1	TGTGCCAGCAGACGGGACAGGGGATACGAGCAGTACTTC	CASRRDRGYEQYF
few	TRBV11-2	TRBJ2-6	TRBD1	TGTGCCAGCAGCTTGAGACAGGGGGCGACTCGCTCTGGGGCCAACGTCCTGACTTTC	CASSLRQGATRSGANVLTF
few	TRBV7-9	TRBJ2-7	-	TGTGCCAGCAGCCCGAAGAGCTACGAGCAGTACTTC	CASSPKSYEQYF
-	TRBV21-1	TRBJ1-2	-	TGTGCCAGCAGCAAAACAGTGGTCCGCTATGGCGACACCTTC	CASSKTVVRYGDTF
-	TRBV11-3	TRBJ2-1	-	TGTGCCAGCAGCTTCCCGGGATCAGGCAATGAGCAGTTCTTC	CASSFPGSGNEQFF
few	TRBV11-1	TRBJ2-1	-	TGTGCCAGCGACCTCCAGGCGGGGAAAGGAGCGCGGAAGAACAATGAGCAGTTCTTC	CASDLQAGKGARKNNEQFF
few	TRBV20-1	TRBJ2-7	-	TGCAGTGGGAAGACCCACTCCTACGAGCAGTACTTC	CSGKTHSYEQYF
-	TRBV15	TRBJ2-4	-	TGTGCCACCAGCAGAGATAGTGTCTTAGCCAAAAACATTCAGTACTTC	CATSRDSVLAKNIQYF
-	TRBV28	TRBJ2-7	-	TGTGCCAGCAGTTTAATGCTAGCGTGGCACGAGCAGTACTTC	CASSLMLAWHEQYF
few	TRBV29-1	TRBJ1-2	-	TGCAGCGTCGAGCAGGAGATCAACTATGGCTACACCTTC	CSVEQEINYGYTF
many	TRBV5-1	TRBJ1-4	TRBD1	TGCGCCAGCAGTAAAGGGGGCGATGAAAAACTGTTTTTT	CASSKGGDEKLFF
many	TRBV12-3/TRBV12-4	TRBJ1-1	-	TGTGCCAGCAGCCTCCGGGAGGACACTGAAGCTTTCTTT	CASSLREDTEAFF
many	TRBV10-3	TRBJ1-2	TRBD1	TGTGCCATCAGTGAACGCGGACAGGGAGGTGCCTATGGCTACACCTTC	CAISERGQGGAYGYTF
few	TRBV9	TRBJ2-3	-	TGTGCCAGCAGCTCACCAGAGTCACACGATACGCAGTATTTT	CASSSPESHDTQYF
few	TRBV7-2	TRBJ2-1	TRBD1	TGTGCCAGCAGCTTACTACAGGGGCCAGTTGGGAATGAGCAGTTCTTC	CASSLLQGPVGNEQFF
-	TRBV4-3	TRBJ2-2	-	TGCGCCAGCAGCCATGGGGCTAACGCGAACACCGGGGAGCTGTTTTTT	CASSHGANANTGELFF
-	TRBV20-1	TRBJ1-5	-	TGCAGTGCTAGACCCAGATTACAGGGTTATCATCAGCCCCAGCATTTT	CSARPRLQGYHQPQHF
-	TRBV4-3	TRBJ1-2	-	TGCGCCAGCAGCCAAGATCATCACCCGACAGCTCTTAACGGCTACACCTTC	CASSQDHHPTALNGYTF
-	TRBV5-6	TRBJ2-7	TRBD2	TGTGCCAGCAGCGTGGGACTAGCGGGAGTGGTCGAGCAGTACTTC	CASSVGLAGVVEQYF
-	TRBV15	TRBJ2-1	-	TGTGCCACCAGCAGAGATAGGGGTGAGCAGTTCTTC	CATSRDRGEQFF
-	TRBV15	TRBJ1-5	TRBD1	TGTGCCACCAGCAGGAAGGACAGGGTCAATCAGCCCCAGCATTTT	CATSRKDRVNQPQHF
-	TRBV29-1	TRBJ2-2	-	TGCAGCGCTGGGGTTACCGGGGAGCTGTTTTTT	CSAGVTGELFF
-	TRBV6-9	TRBJ1-5	TRBD1	TGTGCCAGCAGTTATTCAGACAGGGCCAGTCAGCCCCAGCATTTT	CASSYSDRASQPQHF
-	TRBV20-1	TRBJ2-5	TRBD1	TGCAGTGCTAGACCTCCACGTCGCCGGACAGGGGGAGAGACCCAGTACTTC	CSARPPRRRTGGETQYF
-	TRBV29-1	TRBJ1-3	-	TGCAGCGTGGAGATCTCTGGAAACACCATATATTTT	CSVEISGNTIYF
few	TRBV7-9	TRBJ1-1	-	TGTGCCAGCGGTCCCGCAGGGCCTCCAGCTTTCTTT	CASGPAGPPAFF
many	TRBV29-1	TRBJ2-5	-	TGCAGCGGGAGCCGTAGGGGTGGAGAGACCCAGTACTTC	CSGSRRGGETQYF
-	TRBV2	TRBJ2-6	-	TGTGCCTGCAGTCCTTTGGGGGCGCGTGCGGCCTCTGGGGCCAACGTCCTGACTTTC	CACSPLGARAASGANVLTF
-	TRBV10-3	TRBJ2-7	-	TGTGCCATCGGTGGGGACATGTTAGACCCCTACGAGCAGTACTTC	CAIGGDMLDPYEQYF
-	TRBV12-3/TRBV12-4	TRBJ1-5	-	TGTGCCAGCAGGTCCGACAGGTTATGGAATCAGCCCCAGCATTTT	CASRSDRLWNQPQHF
-	TRBV9	TRBJ2-7	TRBD1	TGTGCCAGCAGCGGACAGGGGAACCCCTACGAGCAGTACTTC	CASSGQGNPYEQYF
few	TRBV28	TRBJ2-7	TRBD1	TGTGCCAGCAACTCGGGGATAGGACAGGGAACCTACGAGCAGTACTTC	CASNSGIGQGTYEQYF
few	TRBV5-1	TRBJ2-7	TRBD2	TGCGCCAGCAGCTTGAACGGCGGGAGTAACGAGCAGTACTTC	CASSLNGGSNEQYF
-	TRBV19	TRBJ2-1	TRBD2	TGTGCCAGTAGCCAGAGTATTGTCCCACTACTAGCGATAGGTGAGCAGTTCTTC	CASSQSIVPLLAIGEQFF
-	TRBV12-3/TRBV12-4	TRBJ1-5	TRBD1	TGTGCCAGCAGTTTTTCAGGGGACAGGGGGCGTCCCGGACTGGGCAATCAGCCCCAGCATTTT	CASSFSGDRGRPGLGNQPQHF
-	TRBV20-1	TRBJ1-5	-	TGCAGTGCTTTTAAAGGGGATTTTGGCAATCAGCCCCAGCATTTT	CSAFKGDFGNQPQHF
-	TRBV5-1	TRBJ1-4	-	TGCGCCAGCAGCTTGGGGGACACGATTCGTGAAAAACTGTTTTTT	CASSLGDTIREKLFF
-	TRBV7-2	TRBJ1-5	TRBD1	TGTGCCAGCAGCTTAAGGGACAGGGCCAGCAATCAGCCCCAGCATTTT	CASSLRDRASNQPQHF
-	TRBV30	TRBJ2-1	-	TGTGCCTGGAGTGTCCGCCCCAATGAGCAGTTCTTC	CAWSVRPNEQFF
few	TRBV3-1	TRBJ2-1	-	TGTGCCAGCAGCCAAGTCCGAGACAATGAGCAGTTCTTC	CASSQVRDNEQFF
few	TRBV12-3/TRBV12-4	TRBJ2-3	TRBD1	TGTGCCAGCAGCCCGACAGGGGGGATAGATACGCAGTATTTT	CASSPTGGIDTQYF